This T cell receptor beta chain was found in a study of blood T cell repertoires in COVID-19. Study context: Acute and convalescent COVID-19 specimens originated in the United States, Italy and Spain.

The CDR3 is 15 residues long. V gave up 6 bases and J gave up 0 bases, with 12 bases separating them. Per the germline V gene, CDR1 is MNHNY and CDR2 is SVGAGI (reference sequence). Authors' methods: Using reference gene primer amplification, nucleated cell counts were estimated. Clones were read by immunoSEQ multiplex PCR, and TCRdb kept only the in-frame ones, dropping some. The V and J calls and clone size are taken from that table; D and trimming were inferred from the DNA. Counted here are about 130,000 clones, about four fifths occurring once; the ten biggest clones make up around 13%. J is TRBJ1-3 and V is TRBV6-6, with D perhaps TRBD1 (5 bases). The receptor's source is a human donor in a cohort sampled during active COVID-19. The source material was peripheral blood. CDR3 DNA: TGTGCCAGCAGAACCCCGGGGGGCTCTGGAAACACCATATATTTT. Amino acids: CASRTPGGSGNTIYF.